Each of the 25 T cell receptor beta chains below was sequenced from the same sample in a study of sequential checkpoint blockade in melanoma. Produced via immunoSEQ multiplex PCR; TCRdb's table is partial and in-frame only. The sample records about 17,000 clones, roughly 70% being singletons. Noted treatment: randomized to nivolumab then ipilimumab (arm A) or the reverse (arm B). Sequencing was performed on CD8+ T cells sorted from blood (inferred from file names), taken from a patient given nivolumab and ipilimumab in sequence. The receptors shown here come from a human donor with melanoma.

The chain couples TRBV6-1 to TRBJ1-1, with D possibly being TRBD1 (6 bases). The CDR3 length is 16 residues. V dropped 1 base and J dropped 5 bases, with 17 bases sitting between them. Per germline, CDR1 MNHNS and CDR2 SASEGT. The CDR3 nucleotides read TGTGCCAGCAGTGAAGTGTTGGGGGGGCGGAAAACTGAAGCTTTCTTT. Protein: CASSEVLGGRKTEAFF.

CDR3 nucleotide sequence: TGTGCCAGCAGCTTAAGCCGAGCCACAGATACGCAGTATTTT. This codes for CASSLSRATDTQYF. The chain couples TRBV7-3 to TRBJ2-3; D gene uncertain. The CDR3 totals 14 residues. The germline V gene encodes CDR1 SGHTA and CDR2 FQGTGA. V gave up 1 base and J gave up 2 bases, with 7 bases separating them.

Here the CDR3 DNA reads TGTGCCAGCAATCAGGGCGGAACCGGGGAGCTGTTTTTT. Residues: CASNQGGTGELFF. The chain employs TRBV9 and TRBJ2-2; TRBD1 might be the D (5 bases). The CDR3 sequence is 13 residues long. The germline V and J ends were trimmed by 6 bases and 5 bases, with 11 bases remaining between them. CDR1 is SGDLS and CDR2 is YYNGEE in the germline V gene.

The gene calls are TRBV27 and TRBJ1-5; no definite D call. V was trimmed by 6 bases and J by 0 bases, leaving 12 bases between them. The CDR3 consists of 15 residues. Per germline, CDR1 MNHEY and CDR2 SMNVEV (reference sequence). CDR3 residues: CASRAEVYSNQPQHF. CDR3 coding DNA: TGTGCCAGCAGGGCGGAAGTTTATAGCAATCAGCCCCAGCATTTT.

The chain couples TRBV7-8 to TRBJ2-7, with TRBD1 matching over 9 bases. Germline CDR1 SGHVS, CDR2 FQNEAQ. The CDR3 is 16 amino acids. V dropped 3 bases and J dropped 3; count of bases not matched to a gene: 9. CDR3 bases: TGTGCCAGCAGCTTGCGGCCCGGGACAGGGTTCTACGAGCAGTACTTC. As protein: CASSLRPGTGFYEQYF.

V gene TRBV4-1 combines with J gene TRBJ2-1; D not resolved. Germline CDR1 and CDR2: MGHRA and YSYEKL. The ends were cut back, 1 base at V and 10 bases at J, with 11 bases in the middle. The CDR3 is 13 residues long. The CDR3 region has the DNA TGCGCCAGCAGCCAAGTCGAGGCACAAGAGCAGTTCTTC. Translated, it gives CASSQVEAQEQFF.

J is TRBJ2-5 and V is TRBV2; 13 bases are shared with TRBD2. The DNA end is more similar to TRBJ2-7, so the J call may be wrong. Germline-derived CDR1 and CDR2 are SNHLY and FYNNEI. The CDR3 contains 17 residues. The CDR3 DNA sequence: TGTGCCAGCACGCCCGGGTGGACTAGCGGGAGCGGTGACGAGCAGTACTTC. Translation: CASTPGWTSGSGDEQYF.

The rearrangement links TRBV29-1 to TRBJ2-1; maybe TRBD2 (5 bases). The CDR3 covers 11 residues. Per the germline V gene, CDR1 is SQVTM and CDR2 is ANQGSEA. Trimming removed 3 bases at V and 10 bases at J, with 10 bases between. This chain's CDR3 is CSVDAGNEQFF. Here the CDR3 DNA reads TGCAGCGTTGATGCCGGGAACGAGCAGTTCTTC.

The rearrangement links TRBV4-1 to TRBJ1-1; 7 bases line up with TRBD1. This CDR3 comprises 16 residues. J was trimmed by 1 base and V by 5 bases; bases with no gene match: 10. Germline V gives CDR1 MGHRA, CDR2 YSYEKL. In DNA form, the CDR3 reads TGCGCCAGCAGCGTCCACGGAAGACAGGGGAACACTGAAGCTTTCTTT. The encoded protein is CASSVHGRQGNTEAFF.

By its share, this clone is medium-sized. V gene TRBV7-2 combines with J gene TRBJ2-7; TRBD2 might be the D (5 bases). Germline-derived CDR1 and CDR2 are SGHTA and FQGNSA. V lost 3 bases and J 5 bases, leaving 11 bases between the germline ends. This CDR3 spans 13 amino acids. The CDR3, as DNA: TGTGCCAGCAGCTTTCGAGGGTACAACGAGCAGTACTTC. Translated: CASSFRGYNEQYF.

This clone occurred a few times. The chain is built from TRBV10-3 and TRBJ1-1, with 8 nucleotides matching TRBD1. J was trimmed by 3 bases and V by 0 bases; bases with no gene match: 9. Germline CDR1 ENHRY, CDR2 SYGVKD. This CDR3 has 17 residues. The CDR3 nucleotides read TGTGCCATCAGTGAGTCGATAAACAGGGGGTACGACACTGAAGCTTTCTTT. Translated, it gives CAISESINRGYDTEAFF.

The CDR3 loop reads CASSPPGRGDHEQYF. In nucleotides, the CDR3 is TGTGCCAGCAGTCCCCCTGGCAGGGGTGACCACGAGCAGTACTTC. The genes are TRBV6-1 and TRBJ2-7; D is possibly TRBD1 (6 bases). This CDR3 contains 15 residues. The germline CDR1 and CDR2 sequences are MNHNS and SASEGT. The ends were cut back, 5 bases at V and 5 bases at J, with 19 bases in the middle.

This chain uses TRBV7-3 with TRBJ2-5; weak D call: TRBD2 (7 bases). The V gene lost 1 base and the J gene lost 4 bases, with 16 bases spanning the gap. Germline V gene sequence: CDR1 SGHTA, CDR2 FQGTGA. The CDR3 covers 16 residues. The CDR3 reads CASSLNGGGSGETQYF. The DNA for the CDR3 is TGTGCCAGCAGCTTAAATGGGGGGGGCAGCGGAGAGACCCAGTACTTC. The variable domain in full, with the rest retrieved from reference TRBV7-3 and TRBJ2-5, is GAGVSQTPSNKVTEKGKYVELRCDPISGHTALYWYRQSLGQGPEFLIYFQGTGAADDSGLPNDRFFAVRPEGSVSTLKIQRTERGDSAVYLCASSLNGGGSGETQYFGPGTRLLVL.

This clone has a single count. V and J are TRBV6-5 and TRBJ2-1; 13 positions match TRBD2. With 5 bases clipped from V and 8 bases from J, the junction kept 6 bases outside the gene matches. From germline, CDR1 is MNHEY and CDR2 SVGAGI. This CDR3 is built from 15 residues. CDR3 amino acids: CASSPGLAGEYEQFF. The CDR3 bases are TGTGCCAGCAGTCCAGGACTAGCGGGAGAGTATGAGCAGTTCTTC.

Here the CDR3 DNA reads TGCGCCAGCAGTTATACAGGGGGCGACGAGCAGTACTTC. It yields the protein CASSYTGGDEQYF. The J gene is TRBJ2-7, the V gene TRBV4-1; 9 bases fit TRBD1. This CDR3 spans 13 amino acids. In germline, CDR1 is MGHRA, CDR2 YSYEKL. J was trimmed by 5 bases and V by 6 bases; bases with no gene match: 5.

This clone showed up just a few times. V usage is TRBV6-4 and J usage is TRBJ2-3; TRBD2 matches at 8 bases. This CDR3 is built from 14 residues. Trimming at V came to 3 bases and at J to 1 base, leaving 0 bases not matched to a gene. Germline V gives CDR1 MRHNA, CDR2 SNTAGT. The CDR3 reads CASSEAGGTDTQYF. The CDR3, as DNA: TGTGCCAGCAGTGAAGCGGGGGGCACAGATACGCAGTATTTT.

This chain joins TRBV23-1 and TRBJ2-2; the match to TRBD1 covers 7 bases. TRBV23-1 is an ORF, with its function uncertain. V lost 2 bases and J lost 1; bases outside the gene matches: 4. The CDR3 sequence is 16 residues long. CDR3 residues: CASSQRGQMNTGELFF. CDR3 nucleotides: TGCGCCAGCAGTCAAAGGGGACAGATGAACACCGGGGAGCTGTTTTTT.

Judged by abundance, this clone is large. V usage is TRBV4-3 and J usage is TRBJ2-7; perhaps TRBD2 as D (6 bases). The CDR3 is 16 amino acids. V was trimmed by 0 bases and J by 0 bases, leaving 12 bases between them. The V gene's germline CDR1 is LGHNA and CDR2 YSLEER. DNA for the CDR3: TGCGCCAGCAGCCAAGAATGGTCGGGAGTCTCCTACGAGCAGTACTTC. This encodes CASSQEWSGVSYEQYF.

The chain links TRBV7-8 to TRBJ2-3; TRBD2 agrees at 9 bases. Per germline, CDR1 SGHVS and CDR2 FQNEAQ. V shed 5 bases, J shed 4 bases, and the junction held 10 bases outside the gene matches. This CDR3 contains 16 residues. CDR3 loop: CASSATSGGTADTQYF. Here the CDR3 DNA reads TGTGCCAGCAGCGCGACTAGCGGAGGAACAGCAGATACGCAGTATTTT.

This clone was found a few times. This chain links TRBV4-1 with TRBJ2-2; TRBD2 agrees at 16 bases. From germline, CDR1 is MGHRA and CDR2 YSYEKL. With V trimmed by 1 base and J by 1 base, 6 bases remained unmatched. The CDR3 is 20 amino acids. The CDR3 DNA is TGCGCCAGCAGCCAAGCCGCCGGGACTAGCGGGAGGGGGAACACCGGGGAGCTGTTTTTT. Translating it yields CASSQAAGTSGRGNTGELFF.

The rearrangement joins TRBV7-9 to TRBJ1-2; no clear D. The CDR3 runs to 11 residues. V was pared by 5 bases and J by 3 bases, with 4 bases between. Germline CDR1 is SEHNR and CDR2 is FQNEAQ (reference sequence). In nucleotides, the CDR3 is TGTGCCAGCAGCGTATACTATGGCTACACCTTC. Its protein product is CASSVYYGYTF.

Written as DNA, the CDR3 is TGTGCCAGCAGCTTCGGACAGGGGGAAACAAATGAAAAACTGTTTTTT. Translating gives CASSFGQGETNEKLFF. The genes are TRBV11-3 and TRBJ1-4; the match to TRBD1 covers 10 bases. The CDR3 runs to 16 residues. V shed 3 bases, J shed 5 bases, and the junction held 6 bases outside the gene matches. Germline loops: CDR1 SGHNT, CDR2 YENEEA.

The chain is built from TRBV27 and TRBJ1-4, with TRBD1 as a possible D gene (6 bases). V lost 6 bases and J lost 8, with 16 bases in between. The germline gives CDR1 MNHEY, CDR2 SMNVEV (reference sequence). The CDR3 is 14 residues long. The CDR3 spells CASRPQGRPEKLFF. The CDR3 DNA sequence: TGTGCCAGCAGGCCGCAGGGGCGCCCGGAAAAACTGTTTTTT.

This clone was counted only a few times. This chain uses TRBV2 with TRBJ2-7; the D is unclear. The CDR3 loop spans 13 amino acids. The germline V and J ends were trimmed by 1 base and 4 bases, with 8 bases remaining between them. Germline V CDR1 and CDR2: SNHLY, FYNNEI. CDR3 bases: TGTGCCAGCAGTGAAGTCACTGAATACGAGCAGTACTTC. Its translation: CASSEVTEYEQYF.

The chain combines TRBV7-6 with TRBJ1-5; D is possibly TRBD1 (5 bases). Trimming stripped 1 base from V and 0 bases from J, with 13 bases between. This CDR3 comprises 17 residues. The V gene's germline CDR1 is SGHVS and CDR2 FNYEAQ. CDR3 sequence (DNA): TGTGCCAGCAGCTTAGGGCAGGGTCCATATAGCAATCAGCCCCAGCATTTT. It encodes CASSLGQGPYSNQPQHF.